This TCR beta chain derives from a study of blood T cell repertoires in COVID-19. The assay was immunoSEQ multiplex PCR, and TCRdb's table has in-frame clones only and misses some. The sample shows around 100,000 clones, over 85% of them seen only once. Germline values: CDR1 SEHNR, CDR2 FQNEAQ (reference sequence). This CDR3 spans 14 amino acids. Comment on this clone: Sequence at one end of the junction differs from germline and may be a read error.

The sample was peripheral blood. This clonotype originated in a woman aged 80 or over in a cohort sampled during active COVID-19. The genes are TRBV7-9 and TRBJ2-7; D is possibly TRBD2 (6 bases). CDR3 nucleotides: TGTGCCAGCAGCTCCCCGGGTAGCGGCTACGGGCAGTACTTC. This encodes CASSSPGSGYGQYF.